The subject of this entry is one T cell receptor (beta chain). This receptor's antigen is unknown. No base quality values were provided; no much bigger clone lies one nucleotide off. This record belongs to a study of OX40 agonist ivuxolimab in advanced cancers. Broadly, across the study: Ivuxolimab was a fully human IgG2 agonistic monoclonal antibody targeting the costimulatory receptor OX40 (CD134). Intravenous ivuxolimab was administered to patients every 2 weeks at six dose levels: 0.01, 0.1, 0.3, 1.5, 3 and 10 mg/kg. Among the 52 dose-escalation patients, around 20 had hepatocellular carcinoma, about 15 melanoma, 9 renal cell carcinoma and 9 head and neck cancer. The dose-escalation cohort was roughly 80% male with a mean age of approximately 59 years, ranging from roughly 23 to 85. Prior anti-PD-1, anti-PD-L1 or anti-CTLA-4 therapy was permitted, and checkpoint inhibitors had been received by less than 45% of dose-escalation patients. Three dose-escalation patients achieved partial responses, one with hepatocellular carcinoma and two with cutaneous melanoma. The point of sequencing TCRbeta in the periphery was to test whether ivuxolimab changed TCR sequence diversity and drove clonal T-cell expansion. The paper describes the monotherapy dose-escalation part (N of about 52 patients) of the phase I trial of ivuxolimab. Broad study findings and their caveats: At doses of 0.1 to 3.0 mg/kg, clonal expansion of both CD4+ and CD8+ T cells in blood was seen between baseline and week 6. After ivuxolimab, CD8+ T cells had more expanded clones than CD4+ T cells on average. Which antigens the clonally expanded peripheral T cells were specific for was not determined. Low levels of normalized T-cell clonal expansion were also seen in some patients who did not respond. In the 0.1-3.0 mg/kg groups, partial responders had among the lowest normalized peripheral clonal expansion, particularly in CD8+ T cells.

CDR1 and CDR2 are drawn from the germline V gene (reference sequence): LNHNV, YYDKDF. The CDR3 sequence holds 15 residues, the cysteine and phenylalanine included. This entry keeps only the CDR3 DNA: 45 bases, framed from base 1. Deletion took 5 bases off V and 4 bases off J, with a span of 12 bases between the germline ends. For sequencing of the TCRbeta CDR3 region, genomic DNA was extracted from the sorted cells. The immunoSEQ Assay was used to sequence the TCRbeta CDR3 regions. TCRdb retrieved this table from immuneACCESS and kept in-frame rearrangements only. Not all clones are present; in checked studies, unresolved V genes account for under half, and no reason is known for the remainder. In all, the sample holds roughly 56,000 clones, and 85% to 90% of those were seen once. The leading ten clones occupy about 0.76% of the sample. Patients with a history of autoimmune disease or receiving systemic immunosuppression were excluded from the trial. Peripheral blood for TCR sequencing was collected from all dose cohorts at baseline, on cycle 4 day 1, and on cycle 7 day 1. Samples came from an open-label, multicenter, first-in-human phase I dose-escalation trial of ivuxolimab. Adults with locally advanced or metastatic head and neck squamous cell, hepatocellular, melanoma or renal cell carcinoma were enrolled in the trial. Before TCR sequencing, CD4+ and CD8+ T cells were separately sorted from peripheral blood.

This sequence was found in an adult with an advanced solid tumor such as melanoma, head and neck, liver or kidney cancer. The sample here was CD4+ or CD8+ T cells sorted from blood, taken in a trial of the OX40 agonist ivuxolimab. The chain joins TRBV15 to TRBJ2-6; no D gene is confidently identified. The sequence in DNA is TGTGCCACCAGCGGCGACTTGAGGGGGGCCAACGTCCTGACTTTC. This translates into CATSGDLRGANVLTF.